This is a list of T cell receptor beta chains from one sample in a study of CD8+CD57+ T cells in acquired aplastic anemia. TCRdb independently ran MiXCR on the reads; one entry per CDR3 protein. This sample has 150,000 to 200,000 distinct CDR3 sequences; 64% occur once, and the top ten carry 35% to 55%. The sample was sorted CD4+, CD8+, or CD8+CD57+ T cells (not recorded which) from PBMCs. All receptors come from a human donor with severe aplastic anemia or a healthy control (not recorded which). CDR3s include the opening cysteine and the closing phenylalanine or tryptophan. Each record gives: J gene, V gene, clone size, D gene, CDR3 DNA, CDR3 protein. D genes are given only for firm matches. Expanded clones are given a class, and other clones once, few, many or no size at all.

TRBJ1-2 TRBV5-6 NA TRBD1 TGTGCCAGCAGCTTTCGTCATGGTCAGGGACAGCCCAGCTATGGCTACACCTTC CASSFRHGQGQPSYGYTF
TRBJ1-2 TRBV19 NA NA TGTGCCAGTAGGGGGACAAGCTATGGCTACACCTTC CASRGTSYGYTF
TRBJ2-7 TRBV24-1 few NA TGTGCCACCAGTGCGGTAGGGTCGCACGAGCAGTACTTC CATSAVGSHEQYF
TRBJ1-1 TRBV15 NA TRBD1 TGTGCCACCAGCAGAGGAGACAGGGCTGAAGCTTTCTTT CATSRGDRAEAFF
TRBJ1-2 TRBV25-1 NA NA TGTGCCAGCAGTGAAGGGGGAGACTATGGCTACACCTTC CASSEGGDYGYTF
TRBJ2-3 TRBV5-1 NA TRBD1 TGCGCCAGCAGCTTGGGGGACAGGCGTAGCACAGATACGCAGTATTTT CASSLGDRRSTDTQYF
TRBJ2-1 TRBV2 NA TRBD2 TGTGCCAGCACCTGGACTAGCGGCCACTCCTACAATGAGCAGTTCTTC CASTWTSGHSYNEQFF
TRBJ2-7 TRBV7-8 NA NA TGTGCCAGCAGCTTAGGGCCAGTTCCCTACTTC CASSLGPVPYF
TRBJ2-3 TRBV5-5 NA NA TGCGCCAGCAGCACGGGACAGCTAGCGACTAGCACAGATACGCAGTATTTT CASSTGQLATSTDTQYF
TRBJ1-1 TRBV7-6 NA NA TGTGCCAGCAGCTTAGAAAGTCACACTGAAGCTTTCTTT CASSLESHTEAFF
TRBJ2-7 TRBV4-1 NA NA TGCGCCAGCAGCCCAGAGGGACTTGCCTACGAGCAGTACTTC CASSPEGLAYEQYF
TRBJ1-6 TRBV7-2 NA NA TGTGCCAGCAGCCTCAATTCGGGGTCTTCAGGTCGAGTGAATTCACCCCTCCACTTT CASSLNSGSSGRVNSPLHF
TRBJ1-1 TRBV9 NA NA TGTGCCAGCAGCGAACGTGGGGGAGTGGACACTGAAGCTTTCTTT CASSERGGVDTEAFF
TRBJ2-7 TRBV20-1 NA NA TGCAGTGCTAGAGATGCAGGAGACGAGCAGTACTTC CSARDAGDEQYF
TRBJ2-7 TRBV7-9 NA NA TGTGCCAGCAGTCCCACAGCGGGCTACGAGCAGTACTTC CASSPTAGYEQYF
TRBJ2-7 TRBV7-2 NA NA TGTGCCAGCAGTGGGCCGCGACTCTACGAGCAGTACTTC CASSGPRLYEQYF
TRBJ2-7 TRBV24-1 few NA TGTGCCACCAGTGATTGGACTCGGGAGCAGTACTTC CATSDWTREQYF
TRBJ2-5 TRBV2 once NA TGTGCCAGCAGTGAAGCCCCACAAGAGACCCAGTACTTC CASSEAPQETQYF
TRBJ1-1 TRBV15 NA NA TGTGCCACCAGCAGAGATCCCCGGGACTTCTCAGCTTTCTTT CATSRDPRDFSAFF
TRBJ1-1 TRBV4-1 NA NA TGCGCCAGCAGCCAAGAACCTGGGGAGAACACTGAAGCTTTCTTT CASSQEPGENTEAFF
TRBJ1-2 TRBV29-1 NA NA TGCAGCGTGGCCCCATCTAACTATGGCTACACCTTC CSVAPSNYGYTF
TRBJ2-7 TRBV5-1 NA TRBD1 TGCGCCAGCAGCCTGCGGGACAGGGTCTACGAGCAGTACTTC CASSLRDRVYEQYF
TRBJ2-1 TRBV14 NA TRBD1 TGTGCCAGCAGCCTCTTTGGACAGGGGGACAATGAGCAGTTCTTC CASSLFGQGDNEQFF
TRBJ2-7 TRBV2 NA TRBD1 TGTGCCAGCAGAGGGACAGCTCTCTCCTACGAGCAGTACTTC CASRGTALSYEQYF
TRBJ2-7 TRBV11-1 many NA TGTGCCAGCAGCTTTGGGGGTCGCTACGAGCAGTACTTC CASSFGGRYEQYF
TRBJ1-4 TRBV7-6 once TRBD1 TGTGCCAGCAGCTTAGAGGGGGCGTCCGGTGAAAAACTGTTTTTT CASSLEGASGEKLFF
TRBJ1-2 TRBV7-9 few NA TGTGCCAGCAGACTAGGGGTCTCGGATGGCTACACCTTC CASRLGVSDGYTF
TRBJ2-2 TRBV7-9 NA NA TGTGCCAGCAGCCCGAGAACAGGGCCTGCGAACACCGGGGAGCTGTTTTTT CASSPRTGPANTGELFF
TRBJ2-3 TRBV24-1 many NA TGTGCCACCAGTGGCTTGCAAGGGGGCACAGATACGCAGTATTTT CATSGLQGGTDTQYF
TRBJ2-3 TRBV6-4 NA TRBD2 TGTGCCAGCAGTGTTGGGACTAGCGGGAATGCGCAGTATTTT CASSVGTSGNAQYF
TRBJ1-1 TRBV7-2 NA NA TGTGCCAGCAGCTTAGGACAGCTTTGGAACACTGAAGCTTTCTTT CASSLGQLWNTEAFF
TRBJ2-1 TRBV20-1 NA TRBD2 TGCAGTGCTAGAGAACTAGCGGGGGGTTACAATGAGCAGTTCTTC CSARELAGGYNEQFF
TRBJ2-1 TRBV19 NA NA TGTGCCAGTAGTATAGTTAAATGGGGAGCAGGGTACAATGAGCAGTTCTTC CASSIVKWGAGYNEQFF
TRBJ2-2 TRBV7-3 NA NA TGTGCCTGCAGCTTAAATTCTGGGGAGCTGTTTTTT CACSLNSGELFF
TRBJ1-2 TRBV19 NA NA TGTGCCAGTAGTACTGTAGGACAGCCGAGTCGCTATGGCTACACCTTC CASSTVGQPSRYGYTF
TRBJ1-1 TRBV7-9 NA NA TGTGCCAGCAGCTTGGCCGGGGCAGGGCTTATGAACACTGAAGCTTTCTTT CASSLAGAGLMNTEAFF
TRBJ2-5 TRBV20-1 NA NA TGCAGTGCCTCGACCCTAGTGACCCAGTACTTC CSASTLVTQYF